In this sample, the clone carrying this TCR beta chain turned up once. TCRdb's table, derived via immunoSEQ multiplex PCR, lists solely in-frame clones and lacks some. The table lists 95,000 or so clones, 88% of them singletons. These data are taken from a study of T cell responses to AZD1222 COVID-19 vaccine. CDR3 length: 13 amino acids. Germline-derived CDR1 and CDR2 are SGHNT and YYREEE (reference sequence). V lost 0 bases, J lost 1 base, and 4 bases lay in between. The TCR was taken from an adult in good health. The source was peripheral blood, collected on day 0 of AZD1222 vaccination. The chain couples TRBV5-4 to TRBJ1-1, with D unclear. CDR3 DNA sequence: TGTGCCAGCAGCTTGGCCAGGAACACTGAAGCTTTCTTT. This gives the protein CASSLARNTEAFF.